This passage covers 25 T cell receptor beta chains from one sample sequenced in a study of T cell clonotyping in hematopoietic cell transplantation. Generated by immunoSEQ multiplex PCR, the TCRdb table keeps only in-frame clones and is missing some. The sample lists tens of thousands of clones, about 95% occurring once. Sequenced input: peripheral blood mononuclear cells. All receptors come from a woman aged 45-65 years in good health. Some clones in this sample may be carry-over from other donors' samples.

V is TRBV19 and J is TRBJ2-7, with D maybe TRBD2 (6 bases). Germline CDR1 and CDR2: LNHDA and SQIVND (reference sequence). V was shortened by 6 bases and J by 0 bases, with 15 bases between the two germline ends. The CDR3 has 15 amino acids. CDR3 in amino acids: CASSRRGTASYEQYF. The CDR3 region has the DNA TGTGCCAGTAGCCGGAGGGGAACAGCCTCCTACGAGCAGTACTTC.

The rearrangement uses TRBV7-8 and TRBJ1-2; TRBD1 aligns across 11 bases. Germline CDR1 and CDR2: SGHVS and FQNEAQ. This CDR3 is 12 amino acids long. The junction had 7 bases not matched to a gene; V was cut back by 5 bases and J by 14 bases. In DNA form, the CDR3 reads TGTGCCAGCAGCCCGACGGGGACAGGGGGAACCTTC. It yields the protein CASSPTGTGGTF.

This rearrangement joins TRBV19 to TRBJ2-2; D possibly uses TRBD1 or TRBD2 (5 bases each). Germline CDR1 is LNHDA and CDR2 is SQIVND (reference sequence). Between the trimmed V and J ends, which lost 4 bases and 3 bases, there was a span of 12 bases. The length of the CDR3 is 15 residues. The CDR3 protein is CASSTRGDHTGELFF. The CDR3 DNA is TGTGCCAGTAGTACCCGGGGCGATCACACCGGGGAGCTGTTTTTT. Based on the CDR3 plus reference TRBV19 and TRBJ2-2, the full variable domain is DGGITQSPKYLFRKEGQNVTLSCEQNLNHDAMYWYRQDPGQGLRLIYYSQIVNDFQKGDIAEGYSVSREKKESFPLTVTSAQKNPTAFYLCASSTRGDHTGELFFGEGSRLTVL.

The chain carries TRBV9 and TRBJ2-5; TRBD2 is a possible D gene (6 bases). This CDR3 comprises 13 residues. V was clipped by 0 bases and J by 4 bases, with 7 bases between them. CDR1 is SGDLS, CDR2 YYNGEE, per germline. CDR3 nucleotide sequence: TGTGCCAGCAGCGTAGCCGGGGGAGAGACCCAGTACTTC. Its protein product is CASSVAGGETQYF.

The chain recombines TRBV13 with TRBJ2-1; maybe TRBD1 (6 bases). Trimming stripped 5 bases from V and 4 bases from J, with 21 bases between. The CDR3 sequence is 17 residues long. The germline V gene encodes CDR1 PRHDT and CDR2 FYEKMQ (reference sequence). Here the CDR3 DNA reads TGTGCCAGCAGCCGAGGGTTAGACAGGTCAATGTACAATGAGCAGTTCTTC. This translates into CASSRGLDRSMYNEQFF.

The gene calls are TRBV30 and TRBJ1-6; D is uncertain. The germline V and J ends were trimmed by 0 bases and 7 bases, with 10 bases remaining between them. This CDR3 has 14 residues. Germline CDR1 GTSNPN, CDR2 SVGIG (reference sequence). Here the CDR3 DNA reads TGTGCCTGGAGTGTAGGCCAGCCGAATTCACCCCTCCACTTT. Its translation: CAWSVGQPNSPLHF.

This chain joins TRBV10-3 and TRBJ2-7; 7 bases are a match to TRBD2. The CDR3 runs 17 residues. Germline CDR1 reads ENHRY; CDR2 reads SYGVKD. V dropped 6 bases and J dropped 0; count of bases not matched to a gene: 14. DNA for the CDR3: TGTGCCATCAGACCCGCCCCCAGCGGGGACCACTCCTACGAGCAGTACTTC. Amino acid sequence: CAIRPAPSGDHSYEQYF.

This chain's CDR3 is CASSRDSQETQYF. The CDR3 DNA reads TGTGCCAGCAGCCGGGACAGCCAAGAGACCCAGTACTTC. The chain joins TRBV4-2 to TRBJ2-5; 7 bases are shared with TRBD1. From germline, CDR1 is LGHNA and CDR2 YNFKEQ. The CDR3 runs 13 residues. V dropped 4 bases and J dropped 1; count of bases not matched to a gene: 0.

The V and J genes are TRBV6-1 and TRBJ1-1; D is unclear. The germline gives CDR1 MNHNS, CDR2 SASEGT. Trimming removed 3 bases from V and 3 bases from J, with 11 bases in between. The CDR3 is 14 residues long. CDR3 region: CASSDNGGDTEAFF. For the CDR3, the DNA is TGTGCCAGCAGTGATAATGGCGGGGACACTGAAGCTTTCTTT.

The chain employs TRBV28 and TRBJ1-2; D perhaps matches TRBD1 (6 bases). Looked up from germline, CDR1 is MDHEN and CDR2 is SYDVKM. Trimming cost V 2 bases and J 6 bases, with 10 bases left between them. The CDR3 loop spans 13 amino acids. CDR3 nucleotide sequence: TGTGCCAGCAGTTTAGGAGGGGGTAATGGCTACACCTTC. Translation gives CASSLGGGNGYTF.

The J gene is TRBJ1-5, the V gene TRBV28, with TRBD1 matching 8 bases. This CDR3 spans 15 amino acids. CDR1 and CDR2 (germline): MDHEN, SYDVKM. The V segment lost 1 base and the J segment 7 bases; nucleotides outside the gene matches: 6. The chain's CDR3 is CASSLFGQGGQPQHF. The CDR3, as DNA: TGTGCCAGCAGTTTATTTGGACAGGGTGGCCAGCCCCAGCATTTT.

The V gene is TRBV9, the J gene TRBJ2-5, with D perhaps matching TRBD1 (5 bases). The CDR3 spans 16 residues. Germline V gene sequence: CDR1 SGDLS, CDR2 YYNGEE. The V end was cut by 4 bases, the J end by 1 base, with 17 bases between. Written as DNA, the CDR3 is TGTGCCAGCAGCCTCTGGGGCAGGGCGGTCCAAGAGACCCAGTACTTC. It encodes CASSLWGRAVQETQYF.

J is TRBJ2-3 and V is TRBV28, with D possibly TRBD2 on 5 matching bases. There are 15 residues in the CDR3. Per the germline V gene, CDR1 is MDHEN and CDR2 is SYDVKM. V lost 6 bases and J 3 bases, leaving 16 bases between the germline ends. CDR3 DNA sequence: TGTGCCAGCAGGGTAGACTCCCCGGGGACAGATACGCAGTATTTT. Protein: CASRVDSPGTDTQYF.

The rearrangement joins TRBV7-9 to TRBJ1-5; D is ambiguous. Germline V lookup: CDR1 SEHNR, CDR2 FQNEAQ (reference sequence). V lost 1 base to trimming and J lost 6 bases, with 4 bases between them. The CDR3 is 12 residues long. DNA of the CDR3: TGTGCCAGCAGCTTAGGGGTTCAGCCCCAGCATTTT. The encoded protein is CASSLGVQPQHF.

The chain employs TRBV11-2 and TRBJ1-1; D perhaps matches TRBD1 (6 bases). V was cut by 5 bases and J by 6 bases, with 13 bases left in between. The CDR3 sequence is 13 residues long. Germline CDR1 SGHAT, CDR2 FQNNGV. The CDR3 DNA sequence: TGTGCCAGCAGCCGCACCGGGACACCTGAAGCTTTCTTT. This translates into CASSRTGTPEAFF.

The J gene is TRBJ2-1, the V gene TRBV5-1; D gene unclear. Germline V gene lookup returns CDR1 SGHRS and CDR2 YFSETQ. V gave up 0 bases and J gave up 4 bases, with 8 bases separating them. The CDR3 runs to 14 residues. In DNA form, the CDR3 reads TGCGCCAGCAGCTTGGAGTCAGCATACAATGAGCAGTTCTTC. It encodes CASSLESAYNEQFF.

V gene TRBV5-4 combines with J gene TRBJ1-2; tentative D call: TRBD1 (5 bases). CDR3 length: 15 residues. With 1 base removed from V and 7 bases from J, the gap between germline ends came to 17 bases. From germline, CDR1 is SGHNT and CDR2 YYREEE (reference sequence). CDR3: CASSLKAGTGFGYTF. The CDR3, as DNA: TGTGCCAGCAGCTTGAAGGCAGGGACGGGCTTTGGCTACACCTTC.

The CDR3 bases are TGTGCCAGCAGCCAAAGGACAGCGCGAGCTAACTATGGCTACACCTTC. Translated, it gives CASSQRTARANYGYTF. This rearrangement joins TRBV4-2 to TRBJ1-2, with a tentative D call TRBD1 (6 bases). V lost 2 bases to trimming and J lost 0 bases, with 13 bases between them. This CDR3 is built from 16 residues. Per the germline V gene, CDR1 is LGHNA and CDR2 is YNFKEQ.

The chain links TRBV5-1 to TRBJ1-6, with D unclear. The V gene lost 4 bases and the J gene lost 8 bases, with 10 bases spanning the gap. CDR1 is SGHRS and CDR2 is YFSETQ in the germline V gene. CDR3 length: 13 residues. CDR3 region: CASSQSEDSPLHF. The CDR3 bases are TGCGCCAGCAGCCAGTCGGAAGATTCACCCCTCCACTTT.

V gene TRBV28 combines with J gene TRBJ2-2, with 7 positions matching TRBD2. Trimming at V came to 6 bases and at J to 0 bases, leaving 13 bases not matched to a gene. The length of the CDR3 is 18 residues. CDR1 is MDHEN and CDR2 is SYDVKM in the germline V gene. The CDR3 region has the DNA TGTGCCAGCAGCCACGCCTCCGGGGGGATATCGAACACCGGGGAGCTGTTTTTT. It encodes CASSHASGGISNTGELFF. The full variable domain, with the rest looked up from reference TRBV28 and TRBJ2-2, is DVKVTQSSRYLVKRTGEKVFLECVQDMDHENMFWYRQDPGLGLRLIYFSYDVKMKEKGDIPEGYSVSREKKERFSLILESASTNQTSMYLCASSHASGGISNTGELFFGEGSRLTVL.

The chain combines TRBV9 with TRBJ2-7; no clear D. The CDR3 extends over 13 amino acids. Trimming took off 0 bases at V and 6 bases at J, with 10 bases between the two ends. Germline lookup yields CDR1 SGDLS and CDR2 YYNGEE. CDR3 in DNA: TGTGCCAGCAGCGTAGACGTGGGAAGCGAGCAGTACTTC. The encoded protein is CASSVDVGSEQYF.

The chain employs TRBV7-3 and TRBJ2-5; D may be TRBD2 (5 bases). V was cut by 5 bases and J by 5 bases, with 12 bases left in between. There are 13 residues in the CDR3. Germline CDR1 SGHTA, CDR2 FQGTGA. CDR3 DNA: TGTGCCAGCAGCCCTAGCCGGTGGGAGACCCAGTACTTC. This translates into CASSPSRWETQYF.

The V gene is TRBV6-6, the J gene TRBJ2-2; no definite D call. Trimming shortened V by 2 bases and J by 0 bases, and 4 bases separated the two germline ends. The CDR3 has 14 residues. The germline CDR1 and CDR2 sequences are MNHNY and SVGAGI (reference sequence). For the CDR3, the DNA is TGTGCCAGCAGTTACGGAGCGAACACCGGGGAGCTGTTTTTT. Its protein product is CASSYGANTGELFF.

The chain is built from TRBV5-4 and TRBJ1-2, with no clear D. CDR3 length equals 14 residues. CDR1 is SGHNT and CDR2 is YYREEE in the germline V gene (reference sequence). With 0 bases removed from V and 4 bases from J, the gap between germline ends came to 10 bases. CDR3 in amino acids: CASSLAHYSYGYTF. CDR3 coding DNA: TGTGCCAGCAGCTTGGCACATTATTCCTATGGCTACACCTTC.

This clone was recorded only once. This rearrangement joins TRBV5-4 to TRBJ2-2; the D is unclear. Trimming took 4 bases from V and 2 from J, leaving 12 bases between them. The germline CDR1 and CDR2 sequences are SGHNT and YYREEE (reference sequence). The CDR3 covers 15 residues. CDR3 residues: CASSIGPTNTGELFF. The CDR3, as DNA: TGTGCCAGCAGCATTGGACCAACCAACACCGGGGAGCTGTTTTTT.